The 8 T cell receptor beta chains below come from one sample, sequenced in a study of OX40 agonist ivuxolimab in advanced cancers. Generated by immunoSEQ multiplex PCR, the TCRdb table keeps only in-frame clones and is missing some. The repertoire has 60,000 to 85,000 clones, over 85% of them found once; the top ten carry around 2.4%. The sample in question was CD4+ or CD8+ T cells sorted from blood, obtained in a trial of the OX40 agonist ivuxolimab. These receptors were collected from an adult with an advanced solid tumor such as melanoma, head and neck, liver or kidney cancer.

The chain couples TRBV5-1 to TRBJ1-4; tentative D call: TRBD1 (5 bases). CDR3 length equals 16 residues. Trimming cost V 4 bases and J 1 base, with 14 bases left between them. Looked up from germline, CDR1 is SGHRS and CDR2 is YFSETQ. The chain's CDR3 is CASSPRGGLTNEKLFF. CDR3 DNA sequence: TGCGCCAGCAGCCCCCGGGGGGGGTTAACTAATGAAAAACTGTTTTTT. The variable domain in full, completed from reference TRBV5-1 and TRBJ1-4, reads KAGVTQTPRYLIKTRGQQVTLSCSPISGHRSVSWYQQTPGQGLQFLFEYFSETQRNKGNFPGRFSGRQFSNSRSEMNVSTLELGDSALYLCASSPRGGLTNEKLFFGSGTQLSVL.

This sequence joins TRBV28 and TRBJ1-6; 8 nucleotides agree with TRBD1. CDR1 is MDHEN and CDR2 is SYDVKM in the germline V gene. This CDR3 is built from 14 residues. V shed 5 bases and J 14 bases; nucleotides not matched to a gene: 11. The CDR3 DNA follows: TGTGCCAGCAGTGCATGGACAGGGCCCCCGACCCTCCACTTT. It codes for CASSAWTGPPTLHF.

The gene calls are TRBV6-5 and TRBJ1-4; the D is unclear. CDR1 MNHEY and CDR2 SVGAGI come from the germline V gene. The V end was cut by 1 base, the J end by 0 bases, with 9 bases between. The CDR3 has 16 residues. In nucleotides, the CDR3 is TGTGCCAGCAGTTACTTCGGGGATGCAACTAATGAAAAACTGTTTTTT. This codes for CASSYFGDATNEKLFF.

This chain uses TRBV19 with TRBJ2-2; D gene uncertain. This CDR3 has 12 residues. Germline CDR1 is LNHDA and CDR2 is SQIVND (reference sequence). The CDR3 region has the DNA TGTGCTAGTGTCGGGTACACCGGGGAGCTGTTTTTT. This translates into CASVGYTGELFF.

The rearrangement joins TRBV27 to TRBJ1-5; D perhaps matches TRBD1 (5 bases). Per the germline V gene, CDR1 is MNHEY and CDR2 is SMNVEV (reference sequence). V was shortened by 6 bases and J by 4 bases, with 13 bases between the two germline ends. This CDR3 region has 14 residues. The CDR3 region has the DNA TGTGCCAGCAGGGGGGGGAGGTCGAATCAGCCCCAGCATTTT. The encoded protein is CASRGGRSNQPQHF.

The chain recombines TRBV5-8 with TRBJ1-2; no clear D gene. Trimming removed 4 bases from V and 7 bases from J, with 20 bases in between. The CDR3 spans 15 residues. Germline V gene data show CDR1 as SGHTS and CDR2 as YDEGEE. CDR3 loop: CASSPITAEAGGYTF. CDR3 DNA sequence: TGTGCCAGCAGCCCAATTACGGCAGAAGCCGGTGGCTACACCTTC.

The V and J genes are TRBV7-2 and TRBJ1-1; D possibly corresponds to TRBD1 (6 bases). Per the germline V gene, CDR1 is SGHTA and CDR2 is FQGNSA. CDR3 length: 13 amino acids. V lost 5 bases and J lost 11, with 18 bases in between. The CDR3: CASSARDIGSAFF. For the CDR3, the DNA is TGTGCCAGCAGCGCCCGGGACATCGGTTCGGCTTTCTTT. The whole variable domain, remainder taken from reference TRBV7-2 and TRBJ1-1, is GAGVSQSPSNKVTEKGKDVELRCDPISGHTALYWYRQSLGQGLEFLIYFQGNSAPDKSGLPSDRFSAERTGGSVSTLTIQRTQQEDSAVYLCASSARDIGSAFFGQGTRLTVV.

The V gene is TRBV4-1, the J gene TRBJ2-3; TRBD2 matches at 14 bases. The junction had 9 bases not matched to a gene; V was cut back by 4 bases and J by 6 bases. This CDR3 is built from 17 residues. CDR1 MGHRA and CDR2 YSYEKL come from the germline V gene. CDR3 DNA: TGCGCCAGCAGCCGACAGGGACTAGCGGGGGAGGGTGATACGCAGTATTTT. It yields the protein CASSRQGLAGEGDTQYF.